A single sample gave rise to the 10 T cell receptor beta chains below, sequenced in a study of Tregs in tolerant kidney transplant recipients. Libraries were prepared by immunoSEQ multiplex PCR; TCRdb keeps only in-frame clonotypes and omits some of them. The sample has approximately 60,000 clones, around 87% seen once. Recipients received nonmyeloablative bone marrow transplants from related graft donors, with transient mixed chimerism. The sample consisted of CD4+ T cells from blood (PBMCs), taken 6 months after the transplant. The receptors here all came from a human patient who received a combined kidney and bone marrow transplant. Some T cells may be the graft donor's.

The V call is TRBV27, the J call TRBJ2-7; TRBD2 aligns across 7 bases. The CDR3 is 14 amino acids. V trimming: 4 bases; J trimming: 2 bases; junction bases outside the gene matches: 5. Looked up from germline, CDR1 is MNHEY and CDR2 is SMNVEV (reference sequence). The CDR3 sequence: CASSSKGGTYEQYF. The CDR3 nucleotides are TGTGCCAGCAGTTCGAAGGGAGGGACCTACGAGCAGTACTTC.

J is TRBJ1-4 and V is TRBV30, with D perhaps TRBD1 (5 bases). This CDR3 has 14 amino acids. Per the germline V gene, CDR1 is GTSNPN and CDR2 is SVGIG (reference sequence). Trimming left V 0 bases short and J 7 bases short, with 12 bases between. CDR3 nucleotide sequence: TGTGCCTGGAGTGTAGCAGGGCGGGGTGAAAAACTGTTTTTT. It translates to CAWSVAGRGEKLFF.

The J gene is TRBJ2-6, the V gene TRBV4-2; D call uncertain. This CDR3 is built from 20 residues. The V end was cut by 0 bases, the J end by 1 base, with 19 bases between. Germline loops: CDR1 LGHNA, CDR2 YNFKEQ. Here the CDR3 DNA reads TGTGCCAGCAGCCAAGATTCAGGCGCTAAATTTCTATCTGGGGCCAACGTCCTGACTTTC. Protein: CASSQDSGAKFLSGANVLTF.

This clone was seen a single time. The V gene is TRBV19, the J gene TRBJ1-3; D is unclear. This CDR3 region has 14 residues. Germline CDR1 and CDR2: LNHDA and SQIVND (reference sequence). V lost 3 bases, J lost 2 bases, and 8 bases lay in between. CDR3 DNA sequence: TGTGCCAGTAGTATCAATGTTGCTGGAAACACCATATATTTT. This codes for CASSINVAGNTIYF.

The gene calls are TRBV7-2 and TRBJ1-2; D remains ambiguous. The CDR3 is 14 residues long. V dropped 1 base and J dropped 8 bases, with 14 bases sitting between them. The germline gives CDR1 SGHTA, CDR2 FQGNSA. Written as DNA, the CDR3 is TGTGCCAGCAGCTTAGTTGCCAGCGAAAGGGGCTACACCTTC. It yields the protein CASSLVASERGYTF.

J is TRBJ2-4 and V is TRBV11-2, with TRBD2 matching over 11 bases. There are 17 residues in the CDR3. Germline V gives CDR1 SGHAT, CDR2 FQNNGV. With V trimmed by 4 bases and J by 6 bases, 11 bases remained unmatched. CDR3 bases: TGTGCCAGCAGCTCCACTACGACTAGCGGGATTTTAAACATTCAGTACTTC. Encoded protein: CASSSTTTSGILNIQYF.

V and J are TRBV6-1 and TRBJ1-6; 7 nucleotides align to TRBD1. V lost 4 bases to trimming and J lost 8 bases; unmatched junction nucleotides: 5. This CDR3 is 14 amino acids long. Per the germline V gene, CDR1 is MNHNS and CDR2 is SASEGT. Here the CDR3 reads CASSGGDSYSPLHF. The CDR3 DNA follows: TGTGCCAGCAGTGGCGGGGACAGTTATTCACCCCTCCACTTT.

The chain employs TRBV6-6 and TRBJ2-5; 8 bases are a match to TRBD2. Trimming took 2 bases from V and 2 from J; bases not matched to a gene: 7. Germline CDR1 is MNHNY and CDR2 is SVGAGI (reference sequence). The CDR3 length is 16 residues. The CDR3, as DNA: TGTGCCAGCAGTTACCCACCCGGGGGGGGGCAAGAGACCCAGTACTTC. Translating it yields CASSYPPGGGQETQYF.

The chain employs TRBV5-1 and TRBJ1-2, with a possible D match to TRBD1 (6 bases). Germline CDR1 SGHRS, CDR2 YFSETQ. The germline V and J ends were trimmed by 4 bases and 2 bases, with 21 bases remaining between them. The CDR3 is 17 residues long. CDR3 sequence: CASSPNQFHRANYGYTF. DNA for the CDR3: TGCGCCAGCAGCCCGAACCAGTTTCACAGGGCCAACTATGGCTACACCTTC.

This chain links TRBV19 with TRBJ2-2, with D tentatively TRBD1 (5 bases). The CDR3 extends over 14 amino acids. The ends were cut back, 7 bases at V and 6 bases at J, with 15 bases in the middle. The germline V gene has CDR1 LNHDA and CDR2 SQIVND (reference sequence). CDR3 sequence (DNA): TGTGCCAGTAAAATGGGGCAGGTGGCCGGGGAGCTGTTTTTT. This gives the protein CASKMGQVAGELFF.